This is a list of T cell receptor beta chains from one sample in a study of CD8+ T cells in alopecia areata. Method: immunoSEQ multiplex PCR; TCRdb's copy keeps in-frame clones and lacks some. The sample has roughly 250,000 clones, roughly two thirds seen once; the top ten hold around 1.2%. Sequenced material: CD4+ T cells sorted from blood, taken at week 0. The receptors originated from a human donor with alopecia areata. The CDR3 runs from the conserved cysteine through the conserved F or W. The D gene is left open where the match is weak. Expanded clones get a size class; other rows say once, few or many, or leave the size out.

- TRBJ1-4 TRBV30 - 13 CAWTGQRGGKLFF TGTGCCTGGACGGGTCAACGGGGGGGAAAACTGTTTTTT
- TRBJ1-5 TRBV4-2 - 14 CASSNLREFQPQHF TGTGCCAGCAGCAACCTTCGAGAATTCCAGCCCCAGCATTTT
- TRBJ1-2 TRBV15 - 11 CATSSSYGYTF TGTGCCACCAGCAGCTCGTATGGCTACACCTTC
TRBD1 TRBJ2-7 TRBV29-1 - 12 CSVEDRGHEQYF TGCAGCGTTGAAGACAGGGGGCACGAGCAGTACTTC
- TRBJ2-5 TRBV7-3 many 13 CASSQDSQETQYF TGTGCCAGCAGCCAGGACAGCCAAGAGACCCAGTACTTC
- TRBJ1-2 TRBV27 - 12 CASSSSPGGYTF TGTGCCAGCAGTTCCTCCCCCGGTGGCTACACCTTC
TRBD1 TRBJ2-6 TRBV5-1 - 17 CASRTTGAPSGANVLTF TGCGCCAGCAGAACTACAGGGGCTCCCTCTGGGGCCAACGTCCTGACTTTC
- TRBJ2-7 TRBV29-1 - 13 CSVGGWRAYEQYF TGCAGCGTTGGGGGTTGGAGGGCCTACGAGCAGTACTTC
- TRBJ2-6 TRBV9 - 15 CASSDRSAGANVLTF TGTGCCAGCAGCGATAGGTCTGCCGGGGCCAACGTCCTGACTTTC
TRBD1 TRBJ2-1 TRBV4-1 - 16 CASSPYGTGDYNEQFF TGCGCCAGCAGCCCGTATGGGACAGGGGATTACAATGAGCAGTTCTTC
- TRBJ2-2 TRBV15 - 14 CATSHSSSTGELFF TGTGCCACCAGCCACTCTAGCTCGACCGGGGAGCTGTTTTTT
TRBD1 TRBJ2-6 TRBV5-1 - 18 CASSKSTGTVSGANVLTF TGCGCCAGCAGCAAAAGCACCGGGACAGTCTCTGGGGCCAACGTCCTGACTTTC
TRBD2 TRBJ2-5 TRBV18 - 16 CASSPPSSGPKGTQYF TGTGCCAGCTCACCACCGTCTAGCGGGCCCAAAGGGACCCAGTACTTC
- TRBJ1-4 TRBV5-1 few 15 CASSLVAGTKEKLFF TGCGCCAGCAGCTTGGTGGCAGGTACAAAGGAAAAACTGTTTTTT
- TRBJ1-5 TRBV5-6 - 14 CASSLKGPDQPQHF TGTGCCAGCAGCTTGAAGGGGCCGGATCAGCCCCAGCATTTT
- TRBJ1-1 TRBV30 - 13 CAWSVIAVAEAFF TGTGCCTGGAGTGTAATTGCGGTCGCTGAAGCTTTCTTT